The 21 T cell receptor beta chains in this list originate from one sample, sequenced in a study of CXCR3-negative and CXCR3-positive naive CD8 T cells. The method, 5' RACE with UMI labels, was used to prepare the TRB cDNA libraries. TCRdb reprocessed the 5' RACE reads, with one entry per CDR3 protein and no DNA. Seen in this sample are 40,000 to 45,000 distinct CDR3 sequences; the ten most common clones hold roughly 8.4%. Sequencing input: memory CD8+ T cells from blood. The receptor set was obtained from a human donor in good health. Some clones in this sample may be carry-over from other donors' samples.

The chain links TRBV4-3 to TRBJ1-2; the TCRdb call, TRBD1, lacks DNA for checking. Germline CDR1 is LGHNA and CDR2 is YSLEER. This CDR3 region has 13 residues. CDR3 residues: CASSPGLGYGYTF.

V and J are TRBV5-4 and TRBJ2-2; as DNA is missing, the TRBD1 call by TCRdb cannot be tested. CDR3 size: 14 residues. CDR1 is SGHNT and CDR2 is YYREEE in the germline V gene (reference sequence). CDR3 loop: CASSLSEAPGELFF.

The chain carries TRBV6-4 and TRBJ2-1; without DNA, the TCRdb call of TRBD1 cannot be checked. CDR3 length: 15 residues. In germline, CDR1 is MRHNA, CDR2 SNTAGT. The CDR3 is CANSDSTGGYNEQFF.

The V and J genes are TRBV18 and TRBJ2-7; absent DNA, TCRdb's TRBD2 call cannot be checked. The CDR3 has 16 amino acids. Germline-derived CDR1 and CDR2 are KGHSH and LQKENI. CDR3 sequence reads: CASSPPAAHLSYEQYF.

V is TRBV11-3 and J is TRBJ2-2; checking the TCRdb D call of TRBD1 is not possible without DNA. This CDR3 is built from 15 residues. The germline CDR1 and CDR2 sequences are SGHNT and YENEEA. CDR3 loop: CASSQGTGGIGELFF.

V usage is TRBV12-3 or TRBV12-4 and J usage is TRBJ2-1. The CDR3 is made up of 14 amino acids. The CDR3 loop is CASTPLGLKNEQFF.

The chain uses TRBV29-1 and TRBJ2-7; there is no DNA to check the TCRdb D call of TRBD2. The germline CDR1 and CDR2 sequences are SQVTM and ANQGSEA. The CDR3 totals 14 residues. CDR3: CSVEGLAGVNEQYF.

V and J are TRBV28 and TRBJ2-1; with no DNA, the TCRdb D assignment of TRBD2 cannot be verified. The V gene's germline CDR1 is MDHEN and CDR2 SYDVKM. The CDR3 sequence is 16 residues long. The chain's CDR3 is CASSLYSQVSYNEQFF.

The rearrangement links TRBV28 to TRBJ2-1; TCRdb names TRBD2, which stays unverified in the absence of DNA. Germline V gene sequence: CDR1 MDHEN, CDR2 SYDVKM. The CDR3 has 16 residues. This CDR3 reads CASSLDTSGVYNEQFF.

The chain has TRBV27 and TRBJ2-1; the D gene TCRdb calls, TRBD2, cannot be checked with no DNA. The germline gives CDR1 MNHEY, CDR2 SMNVEV (reference sequence). There are 14 residues in the CDR3. CDR3 amino acids: CASSLAGLGPEQFF.

The genes are TRBV4-1 and TRBJ1-6; TCRdb's D gene call, TRBD1, goes unchecked for lack of DNA. The CDR3 totals 14 residues. The V gene's germline CDR1 is MGHRA and CDR2 YSYEKL. This CDR3 is CASSQPLGVSPLHF.

The chain links TRBV29-1 to TRBJ2-7; TCRdb's D call of TRBD1 is untestable without DNA. Germline V gene lookup returns CDR1 SQVTM and CDR2 ANQGSEA. CDR3 size: 11 residues. The CDR3 is CSARTGGEQYF.

The CDR3 region is CAWSVVSYEQYF. The rearrangement uses TRBV30 and TRBJ2-7. This CDR3 is built from 12 residues. Germline V gene sequence: CDR1 GTSNPN, CDR2 SVGIG (reference sequence).

The chain is built from TRBV12-3 or TRBV12-4 and TRBJ2-7. The CDR3 is made up of 12 amino acids. The CDR3 loop reads CASSEQISEQYF.

The chain employs TRBV9 and TRBJ2-2; TCRdb's D call of TRBD1 is untestable without DNA. This CDR3 has 17 residues. Germline V CDR1 and CDR2: SGDLS, YYNGEE. Here the CDR3 reads CASSVPLQGAVTGELFF.

J is TRBJ2-1 and V is TRBV20-1; TCRdb outputs TRBD2, but without DNA this stays unchecked. Germline lookup yields CDR1 DFQATT and CDR2 SNEGSKA (reference sequence). The CDR3 has 14 residues. CDR3 sequence: CSSRTSGGYNEQFF.

The chain links TRBV7-2 to TRBJ2-1. The germline V gene encodes CDR1 SGHTA and CDR2 FQGNSA. This CDR3 region has 12 residues. The chain's CDR3 is CASSSPTGEQFF.

The chain links TRBV20-1 to TRBJ1-1; lacking DNA, the TRBD1 call made by TCRdb goes unchecked. The CDR3 contains 13 residues. Germline V CDR1 and CDR2: DFQATT, SNEGSKA (reference sequence). The CDR3 protein is CSARDSGDTEAFF.

The rearrangement uses TRBV9 and TRBJ2-7; TCRdb's D call of TRBD1 is untestable without DNA. This CDR3 region has 16 residues. The V gene's germline CDR1 is SGDLS and CDR2 YYNGEE. The CDR3 is CASSVTQSPSVIEQYF.

The genes are TRBV7-3 and TRBJ2-5; without DNA, the TCRdb call of TRBD2 cannot be checked. The CDR3 contains 15 residues. Germline lookup yields CDR1 SGHTA and CDR2 FQGTGA. The CDR3 sequence is CASSPTGTDKETQYF.

The CDR3 is CATGTGNSNEQFF. The rearrangement links TRBV7-7 to TRBJ2-1; TCRdb indicates TRBD1, and absent DNA this call remains unverified. This CDR3 contains 13 residues. The germline gives CDR1 SSHAT, CDR2 FNYEAQ (reference sequence).